These T cell receptor beta chains were read from a single sample in a study of blood T cell repertoires in COVID-19. Repertoires were generated with immunoSEQ multiplex PCR, while TCRdb's copy carries only in-frame clones and drops some. The sample lists about 340,000 clones, around nine tenths occurring once. The sequencing input was peripheral blood. Source of these receptors: a woman aged 18-29 years who had recovered from COVID-19. Both conserved end residues are part of each CDR3. Each record gives: D gene, V gene, clone size, J gene, CDR3 DNA, CDR3 protein. D genes are given only for firm matches. Clone size is shown for a subset of rows, as once, few, many or a class of expanded clone.

d_call: TRBD1; v_call: TRBV19; clone_size: few; j_call: TRBJ1-1; cdr3_nt: TGTGCCAGTAGTATAGAAGGGGGCAGGAACACTGAAGCTTTCTTT; cdr3_aa: CASSIEGGRNTEAFF
d_call: .; v_call: TRBV30; clone_size: .; j_call: TRBJ2-1; cdr3_nt: TGTGCCTGGAGCCCCCCGGGAAATGAGCAGTTCTTC; cdr3_aa: CAWSPPGNEQFF
d_call: TRBD1; v_call: TRBV5-6; clone_size: .; j_call: TRBJ1-5; cdr3_nt: TGTGCCAGCAGCTCGGCCGGGACAGGGTTTCAGCCCCAGCATTTT; cdr3_aa: CASSSAGTGFQPQHF
d_call: .; v_call: TRBV27; clone_size: .; j_call: TRBJ1-5; cdr3_nt: TGTGCCAGCAGTCCTAGTTGGACGGGGGAGCGCGATAATCAGCCCCAGCATTTT; cdr3_aa: CASSPSWTGERDNQPQHF
d_call: .; v_call: TRBV2; clone_size: .; j_call: TRBJ1-4; cdr3_nt: TGTGCCAGCAGTGAACAGGGGCTGGAAAAACTGTTTTTT; cdr3_aa: CASSEQGLEKLFF
d_call: TRBD1; v_call: TRBV5-8; clone_size: .; j_call: TRBJ2-5; cdr3_nt: TGTGCCAGCACCCTCCTGGTGGGACAGGGCATGGAGACCCAGTACTTC; cdr3_aa: CASTLLVGQGMETQYF
d_call: .; v_call: TRBV7-2; clone_size: .; j_call: TRBJ1-1; cdr3_nt: TGTGCCAGCTGCTTGCGGGGAATGATGAACACTGAAGCTTTCTTT; cdr3_aa: CASCLRGMMNTEAFF
d_call: .; v_call: TRBV2; clone_size: once; j_call: TRBJ2-3; cdr3_nt: TGTGCCAGCAGGGAAAAGACAAGCACCGAGCCAGATACGCAGTATTTT; cdr3_aa: CASREKTSTEPDTQYF
d_call: TRBD2; v_call: TRBV11-3; clone_size: .; j_call: TRBJ2-2; cdr3_nt: TGTGCCAGCAGCCCGGGGACTAGCGGGAGGGCCCAAAACACCGGGGAGCTGTTTTTT; cdr3_aa: CASSPGTSGRAQNTGELFF
d_call: .; v_call: TRBV10-1; clone_size: .; j_call: TRBJ1-3; cdr3_nt: TGCGCCAGCAGCGACAACCAGGAGGGCTCTGGAAACACCATATATTTT; cdr3_aa: CASSDNQEGSGNTIYF
d_call: .; v_call: TRBV18; clone_size: .; j_call: TRBJ1-1; cdr3_nt: TGTGCCAGCTCACCAGACGGGTATTACACTGAAGCTTTCTTT; cdr3_aa: CASSPDGYYTEAFF
d_call: .; v_call: TRBV7-9; clone_size: .; j_call: TRBJ1-6; cdr3_nt: TGTGCCAGCAGCTTATCTCACCCCAGATATAATTCACCCCTCCACTTT; cdr3_aa: CASSLSHPRYNSPLHF
d_call: .; v_call: TRBV24-1; clone_size: .; j_call: TRBJ1-2; cdr3_nt: TGTGCCACCAGTGATTTGGGCGGCTACACCTTC; cdr3_aa: CATSDLGGYTF
d_call: .; v_call: TRBV7-9; clone_size: .; j_call: TRBJ2-4; cdr3_nt: TGTGCCAGCAGCCCCACCCCCCCAGGGACCAAAAACATTCAGTACTTC; cdr3_aa: CASSPTPPGTKNIQYF
d_call: .; v_call: TRBV25-1; clone_size: .; j_call: TRBJ1-1; cdr3_nt: TGTGCCAGCAGTGAACCAGGGTCGAACACTGAAGCTTTCTTT; cdr3_aa: CASSEPGSNTEAFF
d_call: .; v_call: TRBV29-1; clone_size: .; j_call: TRBJ2-1; cdr3_nt: TGCAGCGCCTTGGGCGGGCGGTACAATGAGCAGTTCTTC; cdr3_aa: CSALGGRYNEQFF
d_call: TRBD1; v_call: TRBV19; clone_size: once; j_call: TRBJ2-5; cdr3_nt: TGTGCCAGTAGTATGGGAAGGGGGCAGAAGAAGACCCAGTACTTC; cdr3_aa: CASSMGRGQKKTQYF
d_call: .; v_call: TRBV4-3; clone_size: .; j_call: TRBJ1-1; cdr3_nt: TGCGCCAGCAGCCAACCCGGGTCAGCCCAAAGGACTGAAGCTTTCTTT; cdr3_aa: CASSQPGSAQRTEAFF
d_call: .; v_call: TRBV7-2; clone_size: .; j_call: TRBJ1-2; cdr3_nt: TGTGCCAGCAGCTTAGGAGTCAACAGCCCCTGGGGCTACACCTTC; cdr3_aa: CASSLGVNSPWGYTF
d_call: TRBD1; v_call: TRBV7-9; clone_size: .; j_call: TRBJ2-2; cdr3_nt: TGTGCCAGCAGCTTACCAGGACAGGGAACCGGGGAGCTGTTTTTT; cdr3_aa: CASSLPGQGTGELFF
d_call: .; v_call: TRBV18; clone_size: .; j_call: TRBJ2-2; cdr3_nt: TGTGCCAGCTCACCGCGGGACAGATTGACCGGGGAGCTGTTTTTT; cdr3_aa: CASSPRDRLTGELFF
d_call: TRBD2; v_call: TRBV7-9; clone_size: .; j_call: TRBJ2-2; cdr3_nt: TGTGCCAGCAGCTTAGCGGCGACTAGCGGGCAGAACACCGGGGAGCTGTTTTTT; cdr3_aa: CASSLAATSGQNTGELFF
d_call: TRBD1; v_call: TRBV10-3; clone_size: once; j_call: TRBJ1-4; cdr3_nt: TGTGCCATCAGTGGAGGAGGCGGACAGGGGGTTCAGGAACTGTTTTTT; cdr3_aa: CAISGGGGQGVQELFF
d_call: .; v_call: TRBV7-9; clone_size: .; j_call: TRBJ1-1; cdr3_nt: TGTGCCAGCAGCCCAGGGGTTGAAGCTTTCTTT; cdr3_aa: CASSPGVEAFF
d_call: .; v_call: TRBV24-1; clone_size: .; j_call: TRBJ2-1; cdr3_nt: TGTGCCACCAGTGACTCCCCCGTACGGGGGTACAATGAGCAGTTCTTC; cdr3_aa: CATSDSPVRGYNEQFF
d_call: TRBD1; v_call: TRBV7-8; clone_size: .; j_call: TRBJ1-1; cdr3_nt: TGTGCCAGCAGCGCCGGGACAGCCAGAATGAACACTGAAGCTTTCTTT; cdr3_aa: CASSAGTARMNTEAFF
d_call: .; v_call: TRBV6-2/TRBV6-3; clone_size: .; j_call: TRBJ2-5; cdr3_nt: TGTGCCAGCAGTTACACGGCCCGGGGAGAGACCCAGTACTTC; cdr3_aa: CASSYTARGETQYF